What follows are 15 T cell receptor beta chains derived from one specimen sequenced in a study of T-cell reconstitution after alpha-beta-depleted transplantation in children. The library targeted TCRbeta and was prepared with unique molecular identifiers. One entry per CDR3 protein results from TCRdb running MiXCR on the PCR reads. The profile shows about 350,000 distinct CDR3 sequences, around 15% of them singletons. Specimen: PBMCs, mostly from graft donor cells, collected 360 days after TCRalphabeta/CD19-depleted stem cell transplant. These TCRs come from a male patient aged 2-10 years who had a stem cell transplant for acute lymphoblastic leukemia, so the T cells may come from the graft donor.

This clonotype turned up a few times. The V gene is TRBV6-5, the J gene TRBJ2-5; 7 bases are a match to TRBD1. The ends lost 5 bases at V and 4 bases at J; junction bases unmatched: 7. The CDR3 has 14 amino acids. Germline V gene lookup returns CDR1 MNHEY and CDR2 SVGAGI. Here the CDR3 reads CASSRRQGGETQYF. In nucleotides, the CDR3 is TGTGCCAGCAGTCGGCGACAGGGCGGAGAGACCCAGTACTTC.

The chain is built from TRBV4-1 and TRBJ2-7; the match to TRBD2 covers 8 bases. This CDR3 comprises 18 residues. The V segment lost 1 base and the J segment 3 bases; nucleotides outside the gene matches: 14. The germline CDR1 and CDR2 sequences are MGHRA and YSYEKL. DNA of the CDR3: TGCGCCAGCAGCCAAGGTCGCGGGGGGCGCTTAGACGGCTACGAGCAGTACTTC. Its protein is CASSQGRGGRLDGYEQYF.

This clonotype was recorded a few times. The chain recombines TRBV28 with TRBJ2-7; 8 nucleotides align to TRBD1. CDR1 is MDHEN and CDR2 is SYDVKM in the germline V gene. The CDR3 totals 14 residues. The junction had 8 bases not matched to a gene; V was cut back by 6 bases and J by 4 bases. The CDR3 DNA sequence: TGTGCCAGCAGACCCCCCGACAGGGGTTACGAGCAGTACTTC. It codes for CASRPPDRGYEQYF.

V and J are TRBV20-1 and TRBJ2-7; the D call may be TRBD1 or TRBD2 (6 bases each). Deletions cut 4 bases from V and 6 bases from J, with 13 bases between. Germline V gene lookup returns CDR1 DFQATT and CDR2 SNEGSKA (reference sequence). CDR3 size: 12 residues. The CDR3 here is CSATTGGIEQYF. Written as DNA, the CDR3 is TGCAGTGCTACAACCGGGGGCATCGAGCAGTACTTC.

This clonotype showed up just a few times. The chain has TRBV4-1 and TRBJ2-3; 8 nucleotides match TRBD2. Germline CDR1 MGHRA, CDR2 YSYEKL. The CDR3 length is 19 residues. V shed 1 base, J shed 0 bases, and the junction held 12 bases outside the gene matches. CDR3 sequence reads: CASSQGVLAGRASTDTQYF. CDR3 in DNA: TGCGCCAGCAGCCAAGGGGTCTTAGCGGGACGTGCTAGCACAGATACGCAGTATTTT.

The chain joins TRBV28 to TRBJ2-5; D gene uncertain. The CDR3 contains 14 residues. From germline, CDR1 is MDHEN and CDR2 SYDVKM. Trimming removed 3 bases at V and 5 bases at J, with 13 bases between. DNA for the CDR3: TGTGCCAGCAGTTTGGGTCAGGACCCGGAGACCCAGTACTTC. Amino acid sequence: CASSLGQDPETQYF.

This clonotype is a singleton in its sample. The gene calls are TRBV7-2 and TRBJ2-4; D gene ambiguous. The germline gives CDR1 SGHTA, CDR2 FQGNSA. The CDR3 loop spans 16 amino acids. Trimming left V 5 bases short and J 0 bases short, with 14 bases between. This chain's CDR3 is CASSERPRVAKNIQYF. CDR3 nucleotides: TGTGCCAGCAGCGAAAGGCCTAGAGTAGCCAAAAACATTCAGTACTTC. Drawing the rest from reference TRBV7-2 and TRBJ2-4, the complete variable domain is GAGVSQSPSNKVTEKGKDVELRCDPISGHTALYWYRQSLGQGLEFLIYFQGNSAPDKSGLPSDRFSAERTGGSVSTLTIQRTQQEDSAVYLCASSERPRVAKNIQYFGAGTRLSVL.

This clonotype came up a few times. DNA for the CDR3: TGTGCCAGCACCGGGGGGAGGACGCAGTATTTT. This codes for CASTGGRTQYF. V gene TRBV5-6 combines with J gene TRBJ2-3; TRBD2 matches at 7 bases. CDR1 is SGHDT and CDR2 is YYEEEE in the germline V gene. This CDR3 is built from 11 residues. V lost 6 bases, J lost 9 bases, and 4 bases stayed unmatched.

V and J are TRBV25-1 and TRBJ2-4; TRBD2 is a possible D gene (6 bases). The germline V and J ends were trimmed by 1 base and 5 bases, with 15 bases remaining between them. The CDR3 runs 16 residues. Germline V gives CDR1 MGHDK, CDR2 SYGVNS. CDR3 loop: CASSESEGVGQNIQYF. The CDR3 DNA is TGTGCCAGCAGTGAATCGGAGGGAGTAGGTCAAAACATTCAGTACTTC.

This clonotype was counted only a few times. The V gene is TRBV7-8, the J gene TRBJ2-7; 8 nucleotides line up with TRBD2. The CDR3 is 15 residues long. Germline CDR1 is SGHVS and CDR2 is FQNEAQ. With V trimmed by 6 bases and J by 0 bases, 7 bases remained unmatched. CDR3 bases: TGTGCCAGCAGATCTATAGCGGGAAGCTCCTACGAGCAGTACTTC. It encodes CASRSIAGSSYEQYF.

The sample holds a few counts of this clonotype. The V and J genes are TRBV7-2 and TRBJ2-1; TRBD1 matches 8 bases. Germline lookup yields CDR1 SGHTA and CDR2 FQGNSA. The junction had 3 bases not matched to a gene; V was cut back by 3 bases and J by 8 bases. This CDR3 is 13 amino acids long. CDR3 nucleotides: TGTGCCAGCAGCTTCGACAGGGGCCATGAGCAGTTCTTC. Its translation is CASSFDRGHEQFF.

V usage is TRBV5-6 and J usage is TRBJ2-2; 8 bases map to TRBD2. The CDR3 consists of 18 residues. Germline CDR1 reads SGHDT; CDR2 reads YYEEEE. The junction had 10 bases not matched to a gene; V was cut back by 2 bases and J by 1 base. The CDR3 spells CASSFRVGLAGNTGELFF. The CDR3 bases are TGTGCCAGCAGCTTTCGAGTGGGGCTAGCGGGGAACACCGGGGAGCTGTTTTTT.

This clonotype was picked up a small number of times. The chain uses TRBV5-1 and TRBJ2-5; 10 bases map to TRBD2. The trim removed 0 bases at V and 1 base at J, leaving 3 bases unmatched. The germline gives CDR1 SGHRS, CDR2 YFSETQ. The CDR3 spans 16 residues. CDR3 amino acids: CASSLGLAGPQETQYF. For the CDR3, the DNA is TGCGCCAGCAGCTTGGGACTAGCGGGCCCCCAAGAGACCCAGTACTTC.

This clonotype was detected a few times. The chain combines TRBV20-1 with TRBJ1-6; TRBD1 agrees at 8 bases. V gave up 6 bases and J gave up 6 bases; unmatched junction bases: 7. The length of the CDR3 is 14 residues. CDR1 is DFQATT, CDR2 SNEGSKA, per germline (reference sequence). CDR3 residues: CSAPRDRINSPLHF. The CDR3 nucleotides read TGCAGTGCCCCCCGGGACAGGATTAATTCACCCCTCCACTTT.

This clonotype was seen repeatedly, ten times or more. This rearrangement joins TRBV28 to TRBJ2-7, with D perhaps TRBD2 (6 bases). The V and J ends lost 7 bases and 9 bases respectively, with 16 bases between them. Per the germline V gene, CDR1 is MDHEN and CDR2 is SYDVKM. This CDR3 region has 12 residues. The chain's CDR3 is CASTAVLGGQYF. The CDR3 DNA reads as TGTGCCAGCACTGCTGTGTTGGGAGGGCAGTACTTC. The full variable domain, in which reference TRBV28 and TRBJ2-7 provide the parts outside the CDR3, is DVKVTQSSRYLVKRTGEKVFLECVQDMDHENMFWYRQDPGLGLRLIYFSYDVKMKEKGDIPEGYSVSREKKERFSLILESASTNQTSMYLCASTAVLGGQYFGPGTRLTVT.